This T cell receptor (beta chain) was captured in a study of PD-L1 blockade in urothelial cancer. Study background: Patients started atezolizumab in about 2014, 1,200 mg intravenously every 3 weeks. Median T cell yield per blood sample was about 150,000 cells. About 85% of the roughly 29 patients comprised males who had bladder-origin urothelial cancer. Findings and caveats of the study: Lower pretreatment blood TCR clonality, under the median, predicted better survival, researchers reported.

Measured with immunoSEQ multiplex PCR; TCRdb has only the in-frame clones, and not every one. This sample carries over 20,000 clones, less than 90% of them seen once, and the ten largest clones take 31%. The junction had 4 bases not matched to a gene; V was cut back by 0 bases and J by 1 base. The germline V gene has CDR1 MNHNY and CDR2 SVGAGI (reference sequence). CDR3 length equals 16 residues. A note on this clone: Its antigen is not known.

This TCR was recovered from a man between 60 and 75 years old with urothelial cancer. The J gene is TRBJ2-5, the V gene TRBV6-6, with 8 nucleotides matching TRBD2. The source material was PBMCs, sampled around atezolizumab (anti-PD-L1) treatment. Here the CDR3 reads CASSYSASGSQETQYF. The CDR3 nucleotides are TGTGCCAGCAGTTACTCGGCTAGCGGGTCCCAAGAGACCCAGTACTTC.